The 19 T cell receptor beta chains below come from one sample, sequenced in a study of blood T cell repertoires in COVID-19. Clones were sequenced by immunoSEQ multiplex PCR, and TCRdb holds only the in-frame ones, with some missing. Here the sample spans approximately 240,000 clones, approximately 84% being singletons. Input material: peripheral blood. Receptors originate from a woman between 25 and 40 years old who had recovered from COVID-19.

The chain links TRBV27 to TRBJ1-1; TRBD1 might be the D (6 bases). CDR1 and CDR2 from the germline V gene are MNHEY and SMNVEV (reference sequence). The CDR3 runs to 15 residues. Deletions cut 7 bases from V and 1 base from J, with 16 bases between. CDR3 sequence (DNA): TGTGCCAGCAAGTTTGCGGGGGCCCAGAACACTGAAGCTTTCTTT. This gives the protein CASKFAGAQNTEAFF.

The genes are TRBV11-2 and TRBJ2-1, with D tentatively TRBD2 (6 bases). This CDR3 comprises 15 residues. Trimming pared 5 bases from V and 9 bases from J, leaving 20 bases between. The germline V gene has CDR1 SGHAT and CDR2 FQNNGV. CDR3 nucleotide sequence: TGTGCCAGCAGCCACGCCGGGACTTTCATAGGTGAGCAGTTCTTC. Protein: CASSHAGTFIGEQFF.

This sequence joins TRBV2 and TRBJ1-2; D ambiguous. This CDR3 comprises 12 residues. Germline values: CDR1 SNHLY, CDR2 FYNNEI. V lost 6 bases, J lost 10 bases, and 15 bases lay in between. CDR3 sequence: CASSGSQRAYTF. The CDR3 DNA follows: TGTGCCAGCAGCGGATCCCAGCGTGCCTACACCTTC.

This rearrangement joins TRBV20-1 to TRBJ1-2, with no clear D. V lost 4 bases and J 8 bases, leaving 11 bases between the germline ends. The CDR3 length is 11 residues. CDR1 is DFQATT and CDR2 is SNEGSKA in the germline V gene (reference sequence). CDR3 region: CSATWAGGYTF. CDR3 nucleotides: TGCAGTGCTACCTGGGCGGGGGGCTACACCTTC.

V is TRBV2 and J is TRBJ2-6; possible D gene TRBD2, 5 bases. Germline CDR1 SNHLY, CDR2 FYNNEI. This CDR3 is 16 amino acids long. Trimming left V 5 bases short and J 2 bases short, with 13 bases between. The CDR3: CASSTLDGTGANVLTF. Here the CDR3 DNA reads TGTGCCAGCAGTACACTCGACGGGACTGGGGCCAACGTCCTGACTTTC.

The J gene is TRBJ2-1, the V gene TRBV6-6, with a tentative D call TRBD2 (7 bases). The V and J ends lost 7 bases and 7 bases respectively, with 20 bases between them. Germline V CDR1 and CDR2: MNHNY, SVGAGI (reference sequence). The length of the CDR3 is 15 residues. The DNA for the CDR3 is TGTGCCAGCACTAAGGAAGGGGGGGCTGGAAATGAGCAGTTCTTC. Translation: CASTKEGGAGNEQFF.

The rearrangement links TRBV5-1 to TRBJ2-1; 7 nucleotides match TRBD1. The germline V gene encodes CDR1 SGHRS and CDR2 YFSETQ. V was pared by 3 bases and J by 6 bases, with 9 bases of the junction left unmatched. The CDR3 runs 15 residues. In DNA, the CDR3 is TGCGCCAGCAGCTCAGGACAGGCGATAACCAATGAGCAGTTCTTC. Protein sequence: CASSSGQAITNEQFF. The complete variable domain, with remaining parts taken from reference TRBV5-1 and TRBJ2-1, reads KAGVTQTPRYLIKTRGQQVTLSCSPISGHRSVSWYQQTPGQGLQFLFEYFSETQRNKGNFPGRFSGRQFSNSRSEMNVSTLELGDSALYLCASSSGQAITNEQFFGPGTRLTVL.

The genes are TRBV21-1 and TRBJ1-4. TRBV21-1 constitutes a pseudogene. This CDR3 has 13 amino acids. CDR3 in DNA: TGTGCCAGCAAGGTTCGCCGGGAAGAAAAACTGTTTTTT. Amino acid sequence: CASKVRREEKLFF.

The chain combines TRBV5-8 with TRBJ2-3; D possibly corresponds to TRBD2 (6 bases). CDR3 size: 14 residues. Trimming took 4 bases from V and 2 from J, leaving 11 bases between them. CDR1 and CDR2 (germline): SGHTS, YDEGEE. CDR3 in amino acids: CASSPGGVTDTQYF. The CDR3 DNA is TGTGCCAGCAGCCCCGGGGGTGTCACAGATACGCAGTATTTT.

The rearrangement links TRBV5-4 to TRBJ1-6; 8 positions match TRBD1. The CDR3 covers 16 residues. V lost 4 bases to trimming and J lost 0 bases; unmatched junction nucleotides: 3. Germline-derived CDR1 and CDR2 are SGHNT and YYREEE (reference sequence). CDR3 sequence: CASSQGTGSYNSPLHF. The CDR3 DNA is TGTGCCAGCAGCCAGGGGACAGGCTCCTATAATTCACCCCTCCACTTT.

This rearrangement joins TRBV9 to TRBJ2-3; the D gene is possibly TRBD1 (5 bases). There are 14 residues in the CDR3. V lost 4 bases and J 4 bases, leaving 13 bases between the germline ends. Germline lookup yields CDR1 SGDLS and CDR2 YYNGEE. Here the CDR3 DNA reads TGTGCCAGCAGCCCCACCGACAGCGCAGATACGCAGTATTTT. It yields the protein CASSPTDSADTQYF.

V is TRBV9 and J is TRBJ2-2; 7 bases fit TRBD2. After removal of 4 bases from V and 5 bases from J, the junction contained 14 bases not matched to a gene. Germline V gene lookup returns CDR1 SGDLS and CDR2 YYNGEE. The CDR3 has 17 residues. CDR3 nucleotide sequence: TGTGCCAGCAGCCAACATGGGGAGGGCTGGCGGACCGGGGAGCTGTTTTTT. It specifies CASSQHGEGWRTGELFF.

The V call is TRBV7-9, the J call TRBJ2-3; 9 bases align to TRBD2. This CDR3 contains 13 residues. The V segment lost 9 bases and the J segment 2 bases; nucleotides outside the gene matches: 3. The germline V gene encodes CDR1 SEHNR and CDR2 FQNEAQ (reference sequence). The CDR3 bases are TGTGCCAGTCGCGGGGGGGACACAGATACGCAGTATTTT. It yields the protein CASRGGDTDTQYF.

This rearrangement joins TRBV9 to TRBJ1-2; 8 positions match TRBD1. CDR3 size: 14 residues. CDR1 is SGDLS, CDR2 YYNGEE, per germline. With 0 bases clipped from V and 8 bases from J, the junction kept 6 bases outside the gene matches. CDR3 amino acids: CASSVGQGAGGYTF. The CDR3 DNA follows: TGTGCCAGCAGCGTAGGTCAGGGGGCGGGAGGCTACACCTTC.

The chain employs TRBV5-1 and TRBJ2-7, with TRBD2 identical over 9 bases. Unmatched junction bases numbered 5, after V lost 0 bases and J lost 1 base. Germline CDR1 reads SGHRS; CDR2 reads YFSETQ. This CDR3 spans 16 amino acids. The CDR3 here is CASSLELAGESYEQYF. The CDR3 DNA reads TGCGCCAGCAGCTTGGAGTTAGCGGGGGAATCCTACGAGCAGTACTTC.

The V call is TRBV5-1, the J call TRBJ1-6; 11 nucleotides align to TRBD1. This CDR3 region has 16 residues. The germline CDR1 and CDR2 sequences are SGHRS and YFSETQ. V lost 0 bases, J lost 8 bases, and 4 bases stayed unmatched. The CDR3 DNA is TGCGCCAGCAGCTTGGCCGGACAGGGGGCTGATTCACCCCTCCACTTT. Translation gives CASSLAGQGADSPLHF.

The V and J genes are TRBV20-1 and TRBJ2-3, with 8 bases that match TRBD2. The ends lost 3 bases at V and 12 bases at J; junction bases unmatched: 11. The CDR3 covers 13 residues. Germline V gene lookup returns CDR1 DFQATT and CDR2 SNEGSKA (reference sequence). The CDR3 loop reads CSASLGLGLGQYF. CDR3 nucleotide sequence: TGCAGTGCTAGTTTGGGACTAGGACTTGGCCAGTATTTT.

The chain is built from TRBV4-1 and TRBJ2-1, with 14 bases fitting TRBD2. The V and J ends lost 4 bases and 8 bases, in that order; junction bases with no gene match: 7. Germline CDR1 is MGHRA and CDR2 is YSYEKL. This CDR3 has 16 amino acids. The CDR3 sequence: CASSRSQGLAGDEQFF. The CDR3 DNA follows: TGCGCCAGCAGCCGCTCCCAGGGACTAGCGGGGGATGAGCAGTTCTTC.

Here the CDR3 DNA reads TGTGCCAGCAGCGGGTCGGGGGCAGATACGCAGTATTTT. Protein product: CASSGSGADTQYF. This chain connects TRBV9 to TRBJ2-3; D perhaps matches TRBD2 (6 bases). The CDR3 runs to 13 residues. Germline V gives CDR1 SGDLS, CDR2 YYNGEE. V was cut by 3 bases and J by 4 bases, with 9 bases left in between.